In its sample, the clone carrying this T cell receptor beta chain was seen a few times. Its specificity is unknown. The sample is drawn from a study of blood T cells in healthy people across ages. Study results and caveats: Significant beta diversity loss was already apparent by age approximately 37, declining roughly linearly.

Every sample had a minimum of 6.5 million PBMCs isolated. With a J-beta primer mix and a sample-barcoded 5' primer, a second PCR ran about 6 to 11 cycles. TCRdb reanalysed the 5' RACE reads using MiXCR and keeps one entry per CDR3 protein. The sample carries about 800,000 distinct CDR3 sequences, 20% to 30% recorded once. The germline V gene has CDR1 DFQATT and CDR2 SNEGSKA (reference sequence). V lost 4 bases and J 0 bases, leaving 18 bases between the germline ends. The CDR3 length is 17 residues. A further study also used this sample, focusing on T cells of mothers and their children. That work adds: Mothers yielded over 8.5 million CDR3 reads, children several million each. Related pairs of mothers and children showed slightly higher, non-significant overlap versus unrelated pairs.

Sequencing input: blood. V gene TRBV20-1 combines with J gene TRBJ1-4, with D maybe TRBD1 (5 bases). The sequence was collected from a boy aged 5-17 years in good health. In nucleotides, the CDR3 is TGCAGTGCTACCCTCACCCAGGGAGTTGCAACTAATGAAAAACTGTTTTTT. Its protein is CSATLTQGVATNEKLFF.